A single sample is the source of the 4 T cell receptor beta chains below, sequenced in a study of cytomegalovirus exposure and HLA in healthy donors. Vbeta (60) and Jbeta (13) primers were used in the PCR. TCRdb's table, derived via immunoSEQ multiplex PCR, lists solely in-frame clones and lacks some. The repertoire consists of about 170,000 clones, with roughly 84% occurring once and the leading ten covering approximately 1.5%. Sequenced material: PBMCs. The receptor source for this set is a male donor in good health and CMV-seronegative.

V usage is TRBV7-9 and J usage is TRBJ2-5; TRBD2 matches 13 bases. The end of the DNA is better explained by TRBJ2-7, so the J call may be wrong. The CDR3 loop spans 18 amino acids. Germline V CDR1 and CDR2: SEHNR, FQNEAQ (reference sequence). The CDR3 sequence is CASSSLGTSGARSYEQYF. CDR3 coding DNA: TGTGCCAGCAGCTCACTTGGGACTAGCGGGGCCAGGTCCTACGAGCAGTACTTC.

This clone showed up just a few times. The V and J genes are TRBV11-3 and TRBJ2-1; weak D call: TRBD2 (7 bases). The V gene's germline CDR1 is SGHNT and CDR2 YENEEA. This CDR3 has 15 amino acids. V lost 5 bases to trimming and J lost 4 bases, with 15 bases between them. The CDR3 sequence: CASSPRGAFYNEQFF. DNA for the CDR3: TGTGCCAGCAGCCCCCGGGGGGCCTTTTACAATGAGCAGTTCTTC.

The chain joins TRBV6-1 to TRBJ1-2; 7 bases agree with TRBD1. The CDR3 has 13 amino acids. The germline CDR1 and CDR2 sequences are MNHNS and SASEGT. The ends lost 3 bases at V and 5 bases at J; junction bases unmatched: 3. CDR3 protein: CASSETGQYGYTF. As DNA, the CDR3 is TGTGCCAGCAGTGAGACGGGACAGTATGGCTACACCTTC.

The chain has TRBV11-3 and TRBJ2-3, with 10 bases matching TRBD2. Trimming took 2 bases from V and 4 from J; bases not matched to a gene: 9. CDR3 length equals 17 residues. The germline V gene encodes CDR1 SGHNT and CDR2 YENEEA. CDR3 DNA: TGTGCCAGCAGCTTAAAGATAGCGGGAGGTGTCGCAGATACGCAGTATTTT. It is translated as CASSLKIAGGVADTQYF.